The 10 T cell receptor beta chains reported below all come from one sample, sequenced in a study of identical twins. TCRdb reprocessed the 5' RACE reads with MiXCR, giving one entry per CDR3 protein. The table includes approximately 700,000 distinct CDR3 sequences, over 15% detected once. These data were also reused for a study on T cells expressing NK-cell markers.

Sequencing was performed on PBMCs. The receptors derive from a woman in her late teens or twenties in good health.

The chain uses TRBV20-1 and TRBJ2-2, with 9 positions matching TRBD2. This CDR3 is built from 18 residues. Germline values: CDR1 DFQATT, CDR2 SNEGSKA (reference sequence). Losses at the gene ends were 6 bases for V and 8 bases for J; bases not matched to a gene: 22. Written as DNA, the CDR3 is TGCAGTGCCCAGGTTCCCCGTAGCGGGGGATTTCGTGGGGGGGAGCTGTTTTTT. Translation: CSAQVPRSGGFRGGELFF.

The V and J genes are TRBV5-1 and TRBJ2-5; 7 bases line up with TRBD2. Per germline, CDR1 SGHRS and CDR2 YFSETQ. The CDR3 loop spans 11 amino acids. V shed 7 bases and J 7 bases; nucleotides not matched to a gene: 4. CDR3 region: CASATGGTQYF. CDR3 bases: TGCGCCAGCGCGACGGGAGGGACCCAGTACTTC.

V is TRBV7-9 and J is TRBJ1-1; D possibly corresponds to TRBD1 (6 bases). The length of the CDR3 is 16 residues. V lost 3 bases to trimming and J lost 1 base, with 15 bases between them. Germline CDR1 is SEHNR and CDR2 is FQNEAQ (reference sequence). The CDR3 DNA sequence: TGTGCCAGCAGCTTTGGGCAGGGGACCACGAACACTGAAGCTTTCTTT. Protein product: CASSFGQGTTNTEAFF.

This clonotype was counted only a few times. The rearrangement joins TRBV6-1 to TRBJ2-2, with 10 bases fitting TRBD2. Trimming at V came to 6 bases and at J to 9 bases, leaving 13 bases not matched to a gene. Germline V gene data show CDR1 as MNHNS and CDR2 as SASEGT. This CDR3 comprises 16 residues. The CDR3 nucleotides are TGTGCCAGCAGAAACCCGACAGCGGGGGGGAGGTGGGAGCTGTTTTTT. It specifies CASRNPTAGGRWELFF.

This clonotype occurred once. V is TRBV20-1 and J is TRBJ2-3, with D maybe TRBD2 (6 bases). The length of the CDR3 is 15 residues. Germline CDR1 reads DFQATT; CDR2 reads SNEGSKA (reference sequence). The germline V and J ends were trimmed by 4 bases and 0 bases, with 14 bases remaining between them. This CDR3 reads CSATKLGTSTDTQYF. CDR3 DNA: TGCAGTGCTACAAAGCTCGGGACTAGCACAGATACGCAGTATTTT.

This chain links TRBV15 with TRBJ2-7, with D hard to call. V dropped 3 bases and J dropped 6 bases, with 12 bases sitting between them. Germline CDR1 and CDR2: LNHNV and YYDKDF (reference sequence). There are 13 residues in the CDR3. DNA for the CDR3: TGTGCCACCAGCAGGGTACTACGCGGCGAGCAGTACTTC. Residues: CATSRVLRGEQYF.

This clonotype occurred a few times. The rearrangement joins TRBV4-3 to TRBJ1-1; D is undetermined. Per the germline V gene, CDR1 is LGHNA and CDR2 is YSLEER. Trimming cost V 5 bases and J 7 bases, with 14 bases left between them. The CDR3 consists of 13 residues. CDR3 region: CASSSYQDGEAFF. Here the CDR3 DNA reads TGCGCCAGCAGCTCCTACCAGGATGGTGAAGCTTTCTTT.

This clonotype showed up just a few times. The chain employs TRBV6-5 and TRBJ2-3, with D unclear. The CDR3 has 15 amino acids. The ends were cut back, 2 bases at V and 1 base at J, with 10 bases in the middle. Germline loops: CDR1 MNHEY, CDR2 SVGAGI. The CDR3 DNA sequence: TGTGCCAGCAGTTACGGGGTGGGCGGCACAGATACGCAGTATTTT. Translated: CASSYGVGGTDTQYF.

In its sample, this clonotype was seen a few times. The chain links TRBV12-3 or TRBV12-4 to TRBJ2-7; D may be TRBD1 (7 bases). This CDR3 is 15 amino acids long. V lost 5 bases to trimming and J lost 2 bases, with 16 bases between them. The CDR3 sequence is CASSGGTDNTYEQYF. CDR3 bases: TGTGCCAGCAGTGGGGGGACAGACAATACCTACGAGCAGTACTTC.

This chain connects TRBV6-5 to TRBJ2-7; 7 bases align to TRBD1. V lost 8 bases, J lost 3 bases, and 13 bases stayed unmatched. The germline gives CDR1 MNHEY, CDR2 SVGAGI. The CDR3 sequence is 15 residues long. CDR3 amino acids: CASGNSGTELYEQYF. In DNA form, the CDR3 reads TGTGCCAGCGGTAACTCCGGGACAGAGCTCTACGAGCAGTACTTC.